The 29 T cell receptor beta chains below all came from one sample that was sequenced in a study of blood T cell repertoires in COVID-19. Clones were sequenced by immunoSEQ multiplex PCR, and TCRdb holds only the in-frame ones, with some missing. This sample has 330,000 or so clones, with roughly 90% found just once. Material for sequencing was PBMCs or T cells enriched from blood (not recorded which). These receptors were collected from a woman aged 25 to 45 who had recovered from COVID-19.

The rearrangement links TRBV20-1 to TRBJ2-7; maybe TRBD2 (6 bases). V was cut by 3 bases and J by 1 base, with 10 bases left in between. Germline lookup yields CDR1 DFQATT and CDR2 SNEGSKA (reference sequence). This CDR3 is 13 amino acids long. The CDR3 DNA reads TGCAGTGCTAGTGTTCTAGCGTCCTACGAGCAGTACTTC. Its translation: CSASVLASYEQYF.

This rearrangement joins TRBV4-2 to TRBJ2-1; D possibly corresponds to TRBD2 (6 bases). CDR3 size: 17 residues. Germline V gene lookup returns CDR1 LGHNA and CDR2 YNFKEQ. V was trimmed by 7 bases and J by 0 bases, leaving 19 bases between them. The CDR3 loop reads CASNRNAGGTSYNEQFF. The CDR3 DNA sequence: TGTGCCAGCAACCGAAATGCGGGCGGGACCTCCTACAATGAGCAGTTCTTC.

The V gene is TRBV6-5, the J gene TRBJ2-7; 7 bases match TRBD1. Germline-derived CDR1 and CDR2 are MNHEY and SVGAGI. This CDR3 spans 15 amino acids. V lost 7 bases, J lost 0 bases, and 9 bases stayed unmatched. CDR3 amino acids: CASIPGWDSSYEQYF. DNA for the CDR3: TGTGCCAGCATACCTGGATGGGACAGCTCCTACGAGCAGTACTTC.

The chain links TRBV28 to TRBJ2-7; possibly TRBD2 for D (7 bases). The CDR3 runs to 15 residues. V was cut by 8 bases and J by 5 bases, with 22 bases left in between. Germline V gives CDR1 MDHEN, CDR2 SYDVKM. CDR3 amino acids: CASFPGGPTPHEQYF. In nucleotides, the CDR3 is TGTGCCAGCTTCCCCGGGGGGCCCACCCCCCACGAGCAGTACTTC.

The rearrangement links TRBV10-3 to TRBJ1-2, with a possible D match to TRBD1 (6 bases). The CDR3 contains 11 residues. V shed 5 bases and J shed 5 bases, with 6 bases lying between them. Germline V gene sequence: CDR1 ENHRY, CDR2 SYGVKD. The CDR3 region is CAISQGYGYTF. The CDR3 DNA reads TGTGCCATCAGTCAGGGGTATGGCTACACCTTC.

The V and J genes are TRBV18 and TRBJ2-7, with D unresolved. This CDR3 spans 15 amino acids. The germline V gene encodes CDR1 KGHSH and CDR2 LQKENI. Deletions cut 0 bases from V and 2 bases from J, with 11 bases between. This chain's CDR3 is CASSPPYRRTYEQYF. The CDR3 DNA is TGTGCCAGCTCACCACCGTACAGAAGAACCTACGAGCAGTACTTC. Using reference TRBV18 and TRBJ2-7 for the parts outside the CDR3, the full variable domain is NAGVMQNPRHLVRRRGQEARLRCSPMKGHSHVYWYRQLPEEGLKFMVYLQKENIIDESGMPKERFSAEFPKEGPSILRIQQVVRGDSAAYFCASSPPYRRTYEQYFGPGTRLTVT.

This sequence joins TRBV10-2 and TRBJ2-1; 10 positions agree with TRBD1. The germline CDR1 and CDR2 sequences are WSHSY and SAAADI. V was clipped by 8 bases and J by 5 bases; unmatched bases: 6. CDR3 length equals 14 residues. The CDR3 protein is CASSRGQGNNEQFF. CDR3 in DNA: TGCGCCAGCTCTAGGGGACAGGGGAACAATGAGCAGTTCTTC.

Worth noting for this clone: The germline gene is not matched at one end of the junction; a read error may be the cause. This sequence joins TRBV18 and TRBJ1-1; 9 bases map to TRBD1. Germline loops: CDR1 KGHSH, CDR2 LQKENI. This CDR3 is built from 13 residues. The CDR3 here is CASSLRDREPRAF. The CDR3 nucleotides are TGTGCCAGCTCACTAAGGGACAGGGAGCCCAGGGCCTTT.

The CDR3 protein is CASSLTAGLTDTQYF. For the CDR3, the DNA is TGTGCCAGCAGCTTAACCGCGGGACTCACAGATACGCAGTATTTT. The chain recombines TRBV7-3 with TRBJ2-3, with a tentative D call TRBD2 (6 bases). Germline V gene sequence: CDR1 SGHTA, CDR2 FQGTGA. The V end lost 0 bases, the J end lost 2 bases, and 9 bases lay between the germline ends. This CDR3 comprises 15 residues.

This chain joins TRBV28 and TRBJ2-3; 11 bases line up with TRBD2. This CDR3 is 15 amino acids long. Germline-derived CDR1 and CDR2 are MDHEN and SYDVKM. J gave up 4 bases and V 2 bases, and 2 bases lay outside the gene matches. CDR3 DNA sequence: TGTGCCAGCAGTTTAATAGCGGGGGGGCCAGATACGCAGTATTTT. Protein product: CASSLIAGGPDTQYF. The entire variable domain, with the rest obtained from reference TRBV28 and TRBJ2-3, is as follows: DVKVTQSSRYLVKRTGEKVFLECVQDMDHENMFWYRQDPGLGLRLIYFSYDVKMKEKGDIPEGYSVSREKKERFSLILESASTNQTSMYLCASSLIAGGPDTQYFGPGTRLTVL.

This rearrangement joins TRBV29-1 to TRBJ2-5; D is possibly TRBD1 (5 bases). The CDR3 spans 12 residues. V lost 4 bases to trimming and J lost 2 bases, with 8 bases between them. Germline V gene lookup returns CDR1 SQVTM and CDR2 ANQGSEA. The DNA of the CDR3 is TGCAGCGTTGCCAGGGCTCAAGAGACCCAGTACTTC. Translation gives CSVARAQETQYF. Filled out from reference TRBV29-1 and TRBJ2-5, the complete variable domain reads SAVISQKPSRDICQRGTSLTIQCQVDSQVTMMFWYRQQPGQSLTLIATANQGSEATYESGFVIDKFPISRPNLTFSTLTVSNMSPEDSSIYLCSVARAQETQYFGPGTRLLVL.

CDR3: CASSPTSGDTQYF. CDR3 nucleotide sequence: TGTGCCAGCTCACCAACTAGCGGAGATACGCAGTATTTT. This rearrangement joins TRBV18 to TRBJ2-3; 8 nucleotides align to TRBD2. The CDR3 is 13 residues long. Per the germline V gene, CDR1 is KGHSH and CDR2 is LQKENI. V trimming: 2 bases; J trimming: 5 bases; junction bases outside the gene matches: 0.

V usage is TRBV5-6 and J usage is TRBJ1-2; the match to TRBD1 covers 7 bases. The V gene end was trimmed by 4 bases and the J gene end by 3 bases; junction bases not matched to a gene: 3. The CDR3 loop spans 13 amino acids. In germline, CDR1 is SGHDT, CDR2 YYEEEE. Here the CDR3 DNA reads TGTGCCAGCAGCCCGGGACAGCACTATGGCTACACCTTC. Its translation is CASSPGQHYGYTF.

The chain employs TRBV7-2 and TRBJ1-2, with D possibly being TRBD1 (6 bases). Trimming pared 5 bases from V and 2 bases from J, leaving 12 bases between. The germline gives CDR1 SGHTA, CDR2 FQGNSA. This CDR3 region has 14 residues. The DNA for the CDR3 is TGTGCCAGCAGCCGTGGACAGAAGAACTATGGCTACACCTTC. Its protein product is CASSRGQKNYGYTF.

V and J are TRBV18 and TRBJ1-2, with 9 bases identical to TRBD1. V was clipped by 3 bases and J by 4 bases; unmatched bases: 9. Germline V gene sequence: CDR1 KGHSH, CDR2 LQKENI. The CDR3 loop spans 16 amino acids. CDR3 DNA: TGTGCCAGCTCACCCGGCCTGGGACAGGGAGGCTATGGCTACACCTTC. It codes for CASSPGLGQGGYGYTF.

The rearrangement joins TRBV11-1 to TRBJ2-7, with D possibly TRBD2 on 5 matching bases. Trimming removed 4 bases at V and 1 base at J, with 8 bases between. Germline V gene lookup returns CDR1 SGHAT and CDR2 FQDESV (reference sequence). The CDR3 consists of 13 residues. Here the CDR3 reads CASSWTGSYEQYF. The CDR3 DNA is TGTGCCAGCAGCTGGACTGGGTCCTACGAGCAGTACTTC.

This clone has only one observation. The J gene is TRBJ1-1, the V gene TRBV12-3 or TRBV12-4; perhaps TRBD1 as D (5 bases). The V and J ends lost 3 bases and 8 bases respectively, with 7 bases between them. This CDR3 has 11 amino acids. Here the CDR3 DNA reads TGTGCCAGCAGTTTCACAGGCGAAGCTTTCTTT. It specifies CASSFTGEAFF.

The chain's CDR3 is CATSEAGRVEGGYTF. In nucleotides, the CDR3 is TGTGCCACCTCCGAGGCGGGAAGAGTGGAAGGTGGCTACACCTTC. The J gene is TRBJ1-2, the V gene TRBV27; D unclear. V lost 10 bases to trimming and J lost 7 bases, with 25 bases between them. The length of the CDR3 is 15 residues. Germline assignment: CDR1 MNHEY and CDR2 SMNVEV (reference sequence).

This chain connects TRBV11-2 to TRBJ2-1, with TRBD2 as a possible D gene (6 bases). In germline, CDR1 is SGHAT, CDR2 FQNNGV. Trimming pared 4 bases from V and 0 bases from J, leaving 13 bases between. This CDR3 is 16 amino acids long. CDR3 residues: CASSSMRGSSYNEQFF. The CDR3 DNA follows: TGTGCCAGCAGCTCAATGCGGGGAAGCTCCTACAATGAGCAGTTCTTC.

V is TRBV5-1 and J is TRBJ2-1; possible D gene TRBD2, 6 bases. CDR1 is SGHRS and CDR2 is YFSETQ in the germline V gene. This CDR3 is 11 amino acids long. Between the trimmed V and J ends, which lost 2 bases and 10 bases, there was a span of 7 bases. CDR3 protein: CASSFGLEQFF. CDR3 nucleotide sequence: TGCGCCAGCAGCTTCGGACTAGAGCAGTTCTTC.

The chain uses TRBV15 and TRBJ2-6; 9 positions match TRBD2. J gave up 0 bases and V 0 bases, and 9 bases lay outside the gene matches. The CDR3 is 20 amino acids. Germline V gene lookup returns CDR1 LNHNV and CDR2 YYDKDF (reference sequence). The DNA for the CDR3 is TGTGCCACCAGCAGAGAGGGGTGGCTAGCGGGACGCTCTGGGGCCAACGTCCTGACTTTC. This gives the protein CATSREGWLAGRSGANVLTF.

V and J are TRBV7-9 and TRBJ1-5, with 8 bases matching TRBD1. V shed 5 bases and J 6 bases; nucleotides not matched to a gene: 6. CDR1 is SEHNR and CDR2 is FQNEAQ in the germline V gene (reference sequence). This CDR3 spans 14 amino acids. The chain's CDR3 is CASSPTGAGQPQHF. The CDR3 DNA follows: TGTGCCAGCAGCCCGACAGGGGCGGGTCAGCCCCAGCATTTT.

V usage is TRBV10-3 and J usage is TRBJ2-3, with 11 nucleotides matching TRBD2. The V gene's germline CDR1 is ENHRY and CDR2 SYGVKD. This CDR3 spans 16 amino acids. The ends lost 7 bases at V and 1 base at J; junction bases unmatched: 7. The CDR3 sequence is CAIKPSGRTGTDTQYF. The CDR3 DNA reads TGTGCCATCAAGCCTAGCGGGAGGACTGGCACAGATACGCAGTATTTT.

The rearrangement links TRBV3-1 (or the pseudogene TRBV3-2) to TRBJ1-2; TRBD1 agrees at 9 bases. The CDR3 runs 14 residues. CDR1 LGHDT and CDR2 YNNKEL come from the germline V gene (reference sequence). With V trimmed by 6 bases and J by 4 bases, 6 bases remained unmatched. In nucleotides, the CDR3 is TGTGCCAGCAGAAACAGGGGGCGCTTCTATGGCTACACCTTC. Its protein is CASRNRGRFYGYTF.

The V call is TRBV19, the J call TRBJ1-4; 9 nucleotides align to TRBD1. The germline CDR1 and CDR2 sequences are LNHDA and SQIVND (reference sequence). The CDR3 has 16 residues. V shed 8 bases and J 2 bases; nucleotides not matched to a gene: 9. As DNA, the CDR3 is TGTGCCAGTGTGGACAGGGGTATGCTGACTAATGAAAAACTGTTTTTT. This codes for CASVDRGMLTNEKLFF.

This chain links TRBV7-2 with TRBJ1-1; unclear D gene. In germline, CDR1 is SGHTA, CDR2 FQGNSA. This CDR3 is 14 amino acids long. The V end lost 3 bases, the J end lost 0 bases, and 8 bases lay between the germline ends. The chain's CDR3 is CASSLRRMNTEAFF. The CDR3 DNA reads TGTGCCAGCAGCTTGAGGAGAATGAACACTGAAGCTTTCTTT.

The rearrangement uses TRBV10-1 and TRBJ2-6; D not certain. The CDR3 has 11 amino acids. Germline CDR1 is WNHNN and CDR2 is SYGVQD (reference sequence). Trimming cost V 11 bases and J 2 bases, with 4 bases left between them. For the CDR3, the DNA is TGCGCCGGAGCTGGGGCCAACGTCCTGACTTTC. It specifies CAGAGANVLTF.

The CDR3 region has the DNA TGTGCCAGCTCTGACTCCGGGACAGGGGTTGGTCAGCCCCAGCATTTT. It specifies CASSDSGTGVGQPQHF. The chain has TRBV19 and TRBJ1-5, with 10 bases that match TRBD1. This CDR3 region has 16 residues. The germline gives CDR1 LNHDA, CDR2 SQIVND (reference sequence). J gave up 6 bases and V 9 bases, and 14 bases lay outside the gene matches.

The rearrangement joins TRBV5-1 to TRBJ1-2; TRBD1 agrees at 8 bases. The CDR3 is 16 residues long. The ends lost 0 bases at V and 8 bases at J; junction bases unmatched: 12. Germline CDR1 SGHRS, CDR2 YFSETQ. The CDR3 region has the DNA TGCGCCAGCAGCTTGGCGCTCGGACAGGGTATTGGCGGCTACACCTTC. This gives the protein CASSLALGQGIGGYTF. Looking up the rest from reference TRBV5-1 and TRBJ1-2 gives the full variable domain: KAGVTQTPRYLIKTRGQQVTLSCSPISGHRSVSWYQQTPGQGLQFLFEYFSETQRNKGNFPGRFSGRQFSNSRSEMNVSTLELGDSALYLCASSLALGQGIGGYTFGSGTRLTVV.